Following are 21 T cell receptor beta chains from one sample sequenced in a study of blood T cell repertoires in COVID-19. This table comes from immunoSEQ multiplex PCR, and its TCRdb copy is limited to in-frame clones, with some not included. This table has some 41,000 clones, 82% appearing once. Material for sequencing was peripheral blood. The source is an older woman with acute or convalescent COVID-19.

This chain uses TRBV7-6 with TRBJ2-7; D is unclear. V was cut by 0 bases and J by 1 base, with 4 bases left in between. CDR3 length: 13 residues. The germline CDR1 and CDR2 sequences are SGHVS and FNYEAQ. CDR3 sequence (DNA): TGTGCCAGCAGCTTAGCCAGTTCCTACGAGCAGTACTTC. Its translation: CASSLASSYEQYF.

The J gene is TRBJ1-5, the V gene TRBV28; TRBD1 agrees at 9 bases. Germline V gene lookup returns CDR1 MDHEN and CDR2 SYDVKM. This CDR3 is 14 amino acids long. Losses at the gene ends were 6 bases for V and 5 bases for J; bases not matched to a gene: 5. CDR3 region: CASRRQGDDQPQHF. The CDR3 nucleotides are TGTGCCAGCAGGCGACAGGGGGATGATCAGCCCCAGCATTTT.

The V call is TRBV27, the J call TRBJ1-4; possibly TRBD1 for D (5 bases). Trimming pared 1 base from V and 6 bases from J, leaving 9 bases between. CDR1 and CDR2 from the germline V gene are MNHEY and SMNVEV (reference sequence). There are 14 residues in the CDR3. The CDR3 protein is CASSLWGVDEKLFF. The CDR3 DNA follows: TGTGCCAGCAGTTTATGGGGGGTCGATGAAAAACTGTTTTTT.

This clone was recorded a few times. The chain carries TRBV5-4 and TRBJ2-5; D ambiguous. Germline CDR1 is SGHNT and CDR2 is YYREEE (reference sequence). This CDR3 has 13 residues. V lost 4 bases and J lost 2, with 9 bases in between. The CDR3 DNA follows: TGTGCCAGCAGCCCGGGTTCGCAAGAGACCCAGTACTTC. This translates into CASSPGSQETQYF.

The V gene is TRBV19, the J gene TRBJ2-3; D gene ambiguous. The CDR3 sequence is 14 residues long. The germline V and J ends were trimmed by 6 bases and 6 bases, with 16 bases remaining between them. Germline loops: CDR1 LNHDA, CDR2 SQIVND (reference sequence). This CDR3 reads CASSGDLRPDTQYF. CDR3 DNA sequence: TGTGCCAGTAGCGGCGACCTGAGGCCTGATACGCAGTATTTT.

In DNA, the CDR3 is TGTGCTAGTGGTTTCCCAACGGGACGGGGAGGCGCAGATACGCAGTATTTT. This translates into CASGFPTGRGGADTQYF. The chain combines TRBV12-5 with TRBJ2-3; possible D gene TRBD2, 6 bases. CDR3 length: 17 amino acids. V was shortened by 3 bases and J by 4 bases, with 20 bases between the two germline ends. CDR1 is LGHNT and CDR2 is FRNRAP in the germline V gene.

CDR3 sequence reads: CASSLIFGRMNTEAFF. The CDR3 DNA follows: TGTGCCAGCAGCTTGATTTTCGGGAGGATGAACACTGAAGCTTTCTTT. The chain joins TRBV5-5 to TRBJ1-1; D gene unclear. Germline loops: CDR1 SGHKS, CDR2 YYEKEE (reference sequence). V was trimmed by 1 base and J by 0 bases, leaving 13 bases between them. The CDR3 extends over 16 amino acids.

Only a few counts were recorded for this clone. The V gene is TRBV14, the J gene TRBJ1-3; D not certain. The CDR3 is 17 amino acids. Germline V gene sequence: CDR1 SGHDN, CDR2 FVKESK. Trimming cost V 3 bases and J 0 bases, with 15 bases left between them. CDR3 residues: CASSQREGLFSGNTIYF. As DNA, the CDR3 is TGTGCCAGCAGCCAGAGGGAGGGTCTCTTCTCTGGAAACACCATATATTTT.

The chain employs TRBV29-1 and TRBJ1-3, with D perhaps TRBD1 (6 bases). With 4 bases removed from V and 7 bases from J, the gap between germline ends came to 11 bases. The CDR3 spans 12 residues. Germline assignment: CDR1 SQVTM and CDR2 ANQGSEA. Here the CDR3 DNA reads TGCAGCGTTGTCAGGGGTGGGAACACCATATATTTT. Protein product: CSVVRGGNTIYF. The complete variable domain, with remaining parts taken from reference TRBV29-1 and TRBJ1-3, reads SAVISQKPSRDICQRGTSLTIQCQVDSQVTMMFWYRQQPGQSLTLIATANQGSEATYESGFVIDKFPISRPNLTFSTLTVSNMSPEDSSIYLCSVVRGGNTIYFGEGSWLTVV.

This sequence joins TRBV7-2 and TRBJ2-7, with D perhaps TRBD2 (5 bases). The CDR3 consists of 14 residues. Germline CDR1 reads SGHTA; CDR2 reads FQGNSA. Trimming removed 5 bases at V and 7 bases at J, with 18 bases between. CDR3 DNA: TGTGCCAGCAGCCAAGAGGTAGCGATAGGGGAGCAGTACTTC. It is translated as CASSQEVAIGEQYF.

The chain's CDR3 is CASSSPGQGKTEAFF. The CDR3 coding sequence is TGTGCCAGCAGTTCACCGGGACAGGGCAAAACTGAAGCTTTCTTT. This chain joins TRBV6-2 or TRBV6-3 and TRBJ1-1; TRBD1 matches at 9 bases. The V and J ends lost 4 bases and 5 bases, in that order; junction bases with no gene match: 8. Germline loops: CDR1 MNHEY, CDR2 SVGEGT. CDR3 size: 15 residues.

The rearrangement joins TRBV6-2 or TRBV6-3 to TRBJ1-3; D is perhaps TRBD1 (5 bases). V lost 6 bases and J lost 2, with 11 bases in between. From germline, CDR1 is MNHEY and CDR2 SVGEGT. The CDR3 has 14 residues. The CDR3 sequence: CASSLRTTGNTIYF. The DNA of the CDR3 is TGTGCCAGCAGCCTCCGGACAACTGGAAACACCATATATTTT.

The chain links TRBV11-3 to TRBJ2-5; 10 bases agree with TRBD2. From germline, CDR1 is SGHNT and CDR2 YENEEA. CDR3 length: 15 residues. V lost 3 bases to trimming and J lost 5 bases; unmatched junction nucleotides: 6. DNA for the CDR3: TGTGCCAGCAGCTTTGAAGCGGGAGGGCCCGAGACCCAGTACTTC. Translating it yields CASSFEAGGPETQYF.

This rearrangement joins TRBV6-4 to TRBJ2-1, with TRBD2 identical over 10 bases. The V gene end was trimmed by 5 bases and the J gene end by 4 bases; junction bases not matched to a gene: 17. The CDR3 sequence is 19 residues long. CDR1 is MRHNA, CDR2 SNTAGT, per germline. For the CDR3, the DNA is TGTGCCAGCAGTCCTAGGGGCAGGGCCGGGACTAGCGAATACAATGAGCAGTTCTTC. It codes for CASSPRGRAGTSEYNEQFF.

The chain is built from TRBV19 and TRBJ2-3; 15 positions agree with TRBD2. J was trimmed by 4 bases and V by 5 bases; bases with no gene match: 13. CDR1 and CDR2 from the germline V gene are LNHDA and SQIVND (reference sequence). This CDR3 is 19 amino acids long. Here the CDR3 DNA reads TGTGCCAGTAGTCCCTGGACTAGCGGGAGGGCCGCTTTGGCAGATACGCAGTATTTT. Its translation: CASSPWTSGRAALADTQYF. Using reference TRBV19 and TRBJ2-3 for the parts outside the CDR3, the full variable domain is DGGITQSPKYLFRKEGQNVTLSCEQNLNHDAMYWYRQDPGQGLRLIYYSQIVNDFQKGDIAEGYSVSREKKESFPLTVTSAQKNPTAFYLCASSPWTSGRAALADTQYFGPGTRLTVL.

The chain couples TRBV7-6 to TRBJ2-3, with D maybe TRBD2 (6 bases). Trimming removed 3 bases from V and 1 base from J, with 14 bases in between. The CDR3 length is 16 residues. The V gene's germline CDR1 is SGHVS and CDR2 FNYEAQ. The CDR3 region is CASSFRGRGGTDTQYF. The CDR3 coding sequence is TGTGCCAGCAGCTTCCGAGGGCGGGGTGGCACAGATACGCAGTATTTT.

This clone was seen more than once but under ten times. The chain carries TRBV7-6 and TRBJ2-7; 10 nucleotides line up with TRBD1. The germline V gene has CDR1 SGHVS and CDR2 FNYEAQ. The V and J ends lost 4 bases and 2 bases, in that order; junction bases with no gene match: 5. This CDR3 comprises 15 residues. This CDR3 is CASSSSTGGPYEQYF. The CDR3 DNA is TGTGCCAGCAGCTCATCGACAGGGGGCCCCTACGAGCAGTACTTC.

The rearrangement joins TRBV11-2 to TRBJ1-2; 7 nucleotides agree with TRBD1. The CDR3 runs to 14 residues. V trimming: 2 bases; J trimming: 5 bases; junction bases outside the gene matches: 5. Looked up from germline, CDR1 is SGHAT and CDR2 is FQNNGV. The CDR3 DNA reads as TGTGCCAGCAGCTTACTAGGGACAGATTATGGCTACACCTTC. Translating it yields CASSLLGTDYGYTF.

The V gene is TRBV30, the J gene TRBJ1-3, with D unresolved. The CDR3 is made up of 13 amino acids. V shed 8 bases and J shed 0 bases, with 11 bases lying between them. The germline gives CDR1 GTSNPN, CDR2 SVGIG (reference sequence). CDR3 protein: CATRASSGNTIYF. The CDR3 coding sequence is TGTGCCACCCGAGCAAGCTCTGGAAACACCATATATTTT. Supplemented by reference TRBV30 and TRBJ1-3, the full variable domain reads SQTIHQWPATLVQPVGSPLSLECTVEGTSNPNLYWYRQAAGRGLQLLFYSVGIGQISSEVPQNLSASRPQDRQFILSSKKLLLSDSGFYLCATRASSGNTIYFGEGSWLTVV.

The chain couples TRBV27 to TRBJ2-7, with D possibly TRBD2 on 6 matching bases. Between the trimmed V and J ends, which lost 6 bases and 3 bases, there was a span of 9 bases. CDR3 length: 12 amino acids. Per the germline V gene, CDR1 is MNHEY and CDR2 is SMNVEV (reference sequence). CDR3 sequence (DNA): TGTGCCAGCAGGGCCGGGAGCTACGAGCAGTACTTC. This translates into CASRAGSYEQYF.

The chain employs TRBV4-2 and TRBJ2-7; no reliable D call. Deletions cut 1 base from V and 0 bases from J, with 10 bases between. The CDR3 runs to 15 residues. Per germline, CDR1 LGHNA and CDR2 YNFKEQ. In DNA form, the CDR3 reads TGTGCCAGCAGCCAAGGCGGTTCGGACTCCTACGAGCAGTACTTC. Its translation: CASSQGGSDSYEQYF.